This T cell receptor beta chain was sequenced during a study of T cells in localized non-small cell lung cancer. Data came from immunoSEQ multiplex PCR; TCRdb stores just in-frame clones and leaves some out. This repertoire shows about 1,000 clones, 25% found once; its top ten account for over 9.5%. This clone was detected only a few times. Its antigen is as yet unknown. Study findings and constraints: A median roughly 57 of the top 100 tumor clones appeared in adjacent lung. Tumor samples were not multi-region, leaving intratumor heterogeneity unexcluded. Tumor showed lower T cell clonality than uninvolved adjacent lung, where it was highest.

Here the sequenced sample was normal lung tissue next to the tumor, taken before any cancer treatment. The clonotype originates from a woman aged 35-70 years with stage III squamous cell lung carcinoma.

CDR3 in DNA: TGTGCCAGCAGCGCCCAGACAGGGGTTCGGACTGAAGCTTTCTTT. Translation gives CASSAQTGVRTEAFF. The V gene is TRBV9, the J gene TRBJ1-1; 8 nucleotides match TRBD1. V gave up 3 bases and J gave up 5 bases; unmatched junction bases: 9. This CDR3 has 15 residues. From germline, CDR1 is SGDLS and CDR2 YYNGEE.